Reported below is one TCR beta chain. Its antigen is as yet unknown. The time point was: sample taken at primary tumor resection. No cell sorting; template was whole RNA from tumor, lung tissue or PBMC. The germline CDR1 and CDR2 sequences are GTSNPN and SVGIG (reference sequence). The CDR3 loop spans 11 amino acids. V lost 3 bases to trimming and J lost 7 bases, with 9 bases between them. The data derive from a study of spatial heterogeneity in lung cancer. Whole-study results and caveats: Whereas they appeared in blood less at follow-up, ubiquitous expanded tumor TCRs appeared there more at resection.

Individually, TCR cDNA molecules were each labelled with a unique molecular identifier. TCRdb re-called the 5' RACE reads through MiXCR, storing one row per CDR3 protein. The sample contains 4,000 to 5,000 distinct CDR3 sequences, around 9.6% of which appear only once. This chain uses TRBV30 with TRBJ1-1; D is unclear. This clonotype was obtained from a male donor with early-stage non-small cell lung cancer. Sequencing used PBMCs, obtained at surgery. CDR3 in amino acids: CAWSRTVEAFF. For the CDR3, the DNA is TGTGCCTGGAGCCGGACGGTTGAAGCTTTCTTT.